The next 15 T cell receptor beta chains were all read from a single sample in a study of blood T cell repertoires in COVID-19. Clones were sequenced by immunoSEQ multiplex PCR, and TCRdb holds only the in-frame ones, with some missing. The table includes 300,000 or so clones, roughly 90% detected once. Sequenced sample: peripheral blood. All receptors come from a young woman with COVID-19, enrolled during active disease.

CDR3 sequence (DNA): TGTGCCAGCAGTCCAAGGGCAGGGTACCAAGAGACCCAGTACTTC. Its protein is CASSPRAGYQETQYF. The chain employs TRBV6-5 and TRBJ2-5; D is perhaps TRBD1 (5 bases). Deletions cut 5 bases from V and 0 bases from J, with 13 bases between. Germline CDR1 is MNHEY and CDR2 is SVGAGI. The CDR3 sequence is 15 residues long.

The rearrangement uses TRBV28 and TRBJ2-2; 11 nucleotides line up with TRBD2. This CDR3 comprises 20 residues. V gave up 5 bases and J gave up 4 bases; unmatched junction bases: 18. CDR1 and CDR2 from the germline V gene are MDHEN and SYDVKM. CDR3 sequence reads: CASSPIGARQLAGATGELFF. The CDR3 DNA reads TGTGCCAGCAGTCCCATTGGGGCCCGCCAACTAGCGGGGGCCACCGGGGAGCTGTTTTTT.

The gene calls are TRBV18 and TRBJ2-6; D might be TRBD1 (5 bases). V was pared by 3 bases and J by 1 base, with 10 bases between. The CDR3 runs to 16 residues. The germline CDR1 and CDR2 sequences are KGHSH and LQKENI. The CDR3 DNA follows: TGTGCCAGCTCACCGGGCAGGGCGTCTGGGGCCAACGTCCTGACTTTC. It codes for CASSPGRASGANVLTF.

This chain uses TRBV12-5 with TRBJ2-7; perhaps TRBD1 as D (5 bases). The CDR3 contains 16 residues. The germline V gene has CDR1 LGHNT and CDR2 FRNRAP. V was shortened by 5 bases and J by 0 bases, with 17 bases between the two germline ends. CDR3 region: CASGPKIGVTSYEQYF. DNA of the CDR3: TGTGCTAGTGGTCCAAAGATAGGGGTTACCTCCTACGAGCAGTACTTC.

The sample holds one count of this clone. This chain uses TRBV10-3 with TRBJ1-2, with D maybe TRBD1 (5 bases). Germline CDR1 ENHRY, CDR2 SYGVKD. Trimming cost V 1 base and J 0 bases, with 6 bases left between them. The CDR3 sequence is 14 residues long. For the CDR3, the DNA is TGTGCCATCAGTGAGTTGACAGCTAACTATGGCTACACCTTC. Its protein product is CAISELTANYGYTF.

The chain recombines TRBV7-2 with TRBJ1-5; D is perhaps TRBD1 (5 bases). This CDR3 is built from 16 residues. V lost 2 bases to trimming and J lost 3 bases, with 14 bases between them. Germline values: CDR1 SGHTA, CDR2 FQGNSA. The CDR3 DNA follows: TGTGCCAGCAGCTTAACTACAGGCCGATTCAATCAGCCCCAGCATTTT. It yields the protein CASSLTTGRFNQPQHF. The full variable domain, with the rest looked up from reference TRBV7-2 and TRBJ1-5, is GAGVSQSPSNKVTEKGKDVELRCDPISGHTALYWYRQSLGQGLEFLIYFQGNSAPDKSGLPSDRFSAERTGGSVSTLTIQRTQQEDSAVYLCASSLTTGRFNQPQHFGDGTRLSIL.

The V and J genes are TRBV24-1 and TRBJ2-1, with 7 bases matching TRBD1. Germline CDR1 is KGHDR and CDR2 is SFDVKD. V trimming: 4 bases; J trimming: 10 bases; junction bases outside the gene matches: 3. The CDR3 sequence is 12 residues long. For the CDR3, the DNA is TGTGCCACCAGTGACCACAGGGGCGAGCAGTTCTTC. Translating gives CATSDHRGEQFF.

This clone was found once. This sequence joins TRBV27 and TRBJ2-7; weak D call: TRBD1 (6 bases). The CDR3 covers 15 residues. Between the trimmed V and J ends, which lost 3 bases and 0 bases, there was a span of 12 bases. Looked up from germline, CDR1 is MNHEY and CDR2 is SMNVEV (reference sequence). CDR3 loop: CASSFRTAFSYEQYF. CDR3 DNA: TGTGCCAGCAGTTTTCGGACAGCGTTCTCCTACGAGCAGTACTTC.

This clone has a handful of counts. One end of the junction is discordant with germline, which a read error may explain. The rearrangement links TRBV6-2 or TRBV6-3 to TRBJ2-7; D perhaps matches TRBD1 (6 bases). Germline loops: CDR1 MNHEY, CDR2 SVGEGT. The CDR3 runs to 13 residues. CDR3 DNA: TGTGCCAGCAGTTCCACAGGGTCCTCCGAGCAGTACTTC. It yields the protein CASSSTGSSEQYF.

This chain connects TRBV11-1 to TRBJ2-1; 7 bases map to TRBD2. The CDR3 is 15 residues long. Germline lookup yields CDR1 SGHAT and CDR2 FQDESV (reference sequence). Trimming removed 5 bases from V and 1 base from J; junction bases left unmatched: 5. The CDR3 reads CASSPRTSSYNEQFF. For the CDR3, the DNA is TGTGCCAGCAGCCCCCGGACTAGTTCCTACAATGAGCAGTTCTTC.

The CDR3 region is CASSQGPVFEAFF. The CDR3 DNA reads TGTGCCAGCAGCCAAGGCCCGGTCTTTGAAGCTTTCTTT. The chain joins TRBV3-1 (or the pseudogene TRBV3-2) to TRBJ1-1; the D is unclear. CDR3 length equals 13 residues. The V gene lost 1 base and the J gene lost 7 bases, with 10 bases spanning the gap. Germline V gene sequence: CDR1 LGHDT, CDR2 YNNKEL (reference sequence).

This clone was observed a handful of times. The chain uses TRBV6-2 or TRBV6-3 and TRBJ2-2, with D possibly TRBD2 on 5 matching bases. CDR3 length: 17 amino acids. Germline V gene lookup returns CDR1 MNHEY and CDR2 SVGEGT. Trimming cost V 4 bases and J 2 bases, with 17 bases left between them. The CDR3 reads CASSSPGLHANTGELFF. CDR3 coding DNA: TGTGCCAGCAGTTCGCCAGGACTCCATGCAAACACCGGGGAGCTGTTTTTT.

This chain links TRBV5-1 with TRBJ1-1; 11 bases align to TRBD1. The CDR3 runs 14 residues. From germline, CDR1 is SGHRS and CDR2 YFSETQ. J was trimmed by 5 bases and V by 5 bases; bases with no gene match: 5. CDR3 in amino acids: CASRLGQGATEAFF. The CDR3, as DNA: TGCGCCAGCAGGCTCGGACAGGGGGCAACTGAAGCTTTCTTT.

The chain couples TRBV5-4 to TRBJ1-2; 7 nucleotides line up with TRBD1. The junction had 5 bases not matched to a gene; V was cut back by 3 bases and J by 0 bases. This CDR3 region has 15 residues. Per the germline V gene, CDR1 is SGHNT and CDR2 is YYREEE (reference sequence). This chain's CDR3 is CASSWPGQPNYGYTF. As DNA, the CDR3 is TGTGCCAGCAGCTGGCCGGGACAGCCTAACTATGGCTACACCTTC.

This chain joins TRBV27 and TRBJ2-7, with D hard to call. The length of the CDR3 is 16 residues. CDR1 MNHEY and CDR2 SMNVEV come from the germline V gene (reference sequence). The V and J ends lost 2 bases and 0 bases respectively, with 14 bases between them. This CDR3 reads CASSLMGSLGSYEQYF. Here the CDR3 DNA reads TGTGCCAGCAGTTTAATGGGCAGCCTTGGCTCCTACGAGCAGTACTTC.